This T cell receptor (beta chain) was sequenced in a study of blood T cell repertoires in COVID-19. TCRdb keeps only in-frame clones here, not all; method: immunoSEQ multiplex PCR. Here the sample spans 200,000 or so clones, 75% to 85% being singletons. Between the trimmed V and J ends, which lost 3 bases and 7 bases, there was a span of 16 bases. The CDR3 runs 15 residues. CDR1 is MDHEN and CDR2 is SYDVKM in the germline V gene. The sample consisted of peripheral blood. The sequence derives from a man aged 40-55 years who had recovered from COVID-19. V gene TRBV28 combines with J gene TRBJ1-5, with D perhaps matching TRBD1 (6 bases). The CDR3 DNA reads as TGTGCCAGCAGTTTCCGGGACATGGCGTTGCAGCCCCAGCATTTT. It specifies CASSFRDMALQPQHF.